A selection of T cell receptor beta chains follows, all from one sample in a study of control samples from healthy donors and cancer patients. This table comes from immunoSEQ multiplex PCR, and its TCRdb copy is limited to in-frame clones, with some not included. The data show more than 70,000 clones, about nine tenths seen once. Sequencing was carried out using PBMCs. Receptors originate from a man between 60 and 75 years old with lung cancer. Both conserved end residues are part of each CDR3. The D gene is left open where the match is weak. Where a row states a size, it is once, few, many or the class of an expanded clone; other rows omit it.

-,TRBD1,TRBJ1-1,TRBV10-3,TGTGCCATTGGGACAGGGAACATGAACACTGAAGCTTTCTTT,CAIGTGNMNTEAFF
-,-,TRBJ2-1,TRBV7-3,TGTGCCAGCAGCCACGACCTGTCACGTGAGCAGTTCTTC,CASSHDLSREQFF
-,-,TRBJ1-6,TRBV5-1,TGCGCCAGCAGCCCTGGTCAGCCGGGATCACCCCTCCACTTT,CASSPGQPGSPLHF
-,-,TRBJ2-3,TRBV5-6,TGTGCCAGCAGCTTGAGTCCGACCGATACGCAGTATTTT,CASSLSPTDTQYF
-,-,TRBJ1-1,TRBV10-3,TGTGCCATCAAGGCCCTCAACACTGAAGCTTTCTTT,CAIKALNTEAFF
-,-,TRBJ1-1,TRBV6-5,TGTGCCAGCAGTCCTTGGACAGACACTGAAGCTTTCTTT,CASSPWTDTEAFF
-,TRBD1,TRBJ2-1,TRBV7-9,TGTGCCAGCAGCCAAACCGGGACAGGGAGCAATGAGCAGTTCTTC,CASSQTGTGSNEQFF
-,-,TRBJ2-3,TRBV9,TGTGCCAGCAGCCTCCGGGCAAGCGATACGCAGTATTTT,CASSLRASDTQYF
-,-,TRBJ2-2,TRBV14,TGTGCCAGCAGCCAGACAATTAGTAGGTACACCGGGGAGCTGTTTTTT,CASSQTISRYTGELFF
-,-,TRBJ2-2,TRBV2,TGTGCCAGCAGTCGAGAGAGGACCGGGGAGCTGTTTTTT,CASSRERTGELFF
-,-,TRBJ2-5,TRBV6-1,TGTGCCAGCAGTGAAGTGCAGGGGGGCGGGGAGACCCAGTACTTC,CASSEVQGGGETQYF
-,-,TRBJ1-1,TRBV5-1,TGCGCCAGCAGCTACCTGGGAGGGGTCGGGAACACTGAAGCTTTCTTT,CASSYLGGVGNTEAFF
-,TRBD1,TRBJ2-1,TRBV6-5,TGTGCCAGCAGGGACAGGACCTACAATGAGCAGTTCTTC,CASRDRTYNEQFF
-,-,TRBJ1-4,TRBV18,TGTGCCAGCTCATGGACGGCCGATAATGAAAAACTGTTTTTT,CASSWTADNEKLFF
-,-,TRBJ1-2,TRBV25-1,TGTGCCAGCAGCTCCGACAGTTCTCGAGACTATGGCTACACCTTC,CASSSDSSRDYGYTF
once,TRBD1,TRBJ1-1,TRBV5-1,TGCGCCAGCAGCTTCGTACAGACAGGGGCGAACACTGAAGCTTTCTTT,CASSFVQTGANTEAFF
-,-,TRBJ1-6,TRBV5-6,TGTGCCAGCAGTTGGGATCGGGTGGGGAATTCACCCCTCCACTTT,CASSWDRVGNSPLHF
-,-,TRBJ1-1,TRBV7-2,TGTGCCAGCAGCTTATTTCAGAAATCGGCTTTCTTT,CASSLFQKSAFF
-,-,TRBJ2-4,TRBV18,TGTGCCAGCTCATCTCAGCGGGACAGGGCCAAAAACATTCAGTACTTC,CASSSQRDRAKNIQYF
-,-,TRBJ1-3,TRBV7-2,TGTGCCAGCAGCGCAGGGCAGGGGCGCGAGGCTGGAAACACCATATATTTT,CASSAGQGREAGNTIYF
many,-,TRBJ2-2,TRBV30,TGTGCCTGGAGTGGACCTGGCGGGGAGCTGTTTTTT,CAWSGPGGELFF
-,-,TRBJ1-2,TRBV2,TGTGCCAGCAGTTCCAGGATCTATGGCTACACCTTC,CASSSRIYGYTF
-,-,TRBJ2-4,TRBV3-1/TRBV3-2,TGTGCCAGCAGCCAAGGAACAGCCCTGGAGGGGTACTTC,CASSQGTALEGYF
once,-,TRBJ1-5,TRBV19,TGTGCCAGTAGTAAAGATTGGGGCAATCAGCCCCAGCATTTT,CASSKDWGNQPQHF
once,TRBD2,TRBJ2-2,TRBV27,TGTGCCAGCAGTCACCACATAGCGGGGGCTACAGCGAACACCGGGGAGCTGTTTTTT,CASSHHIAGATANTGELFF
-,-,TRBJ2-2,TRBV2,TGTGCCAGCAGCGATCAGGGAACTGGGGAGCTGTTTTTT,CASSDQGTGELFF
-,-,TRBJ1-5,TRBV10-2,TGCGCCAGCAGTGAGTCACGCCAGCCCCAGCATTTT,CASSESRQPQHF
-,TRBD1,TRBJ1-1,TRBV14,TGTGCCAGCAGCCCTCGACAGGGGCCTTACACTGAAGCTTTCTTT,CASSPRQGPYTEAFF